The 12 T cell receptor beta chains presented below share a single source sample, sequenced in a study of shared clonotypes between healthy human individuals. Profiled with immunoSEQ multiplex PCR; TCRdb holds only in-frame clones, not every one. The sample consists of 2 million to 2.5 million clones, 90% to 95% of them appearing once. The sample comprised naive CD4+ T cells from PBMCs. Subset in this sample: CD45RA+ positively selected. The receptors were sampled from a man younger than 30 in good health. Some clones in this sample may be carry-over from other donors' samples.

This chain joins TRBV7-9 and TRBJ2-1; 11 bases agree with TRBD2. The CDR3 consists of 15 residues. Germline V CDR1 and CDR2: SEHNR, FQNEAQ (reference sequence). The J segment lost 7 bases and the V segment lost 5 bases, leaving 7 bases of the junction unmatched. The CDR3 sequence is CASSRSGTSGNEQFF. CDR3 coding DNA: TGTGCCAGCAGCCGCTCCGGGACTAGCGGAAATGAGCAGTTCTTC.

This chain joins TRBV10-1 and TRBJ2-3; D is undetermined. Germline values: CDR1 WNHNN, CDR2 SYGVQD (reference sequence). The CDR3 has 12 amino acids. The V end was cut by 0 bases, the J end by 6 bases, with 4 bases between. The CDR3: CASSESIDTQYF. As DNA, the CDR3 is TGCGCCAGCAGTGAGTCAATCGATACGCAGTATTTT.

Concerning this clone itself: As the CDR3 is not closed by the conserved phenylalanine or tryptophan, this likely results from a read error. For the CDR3, the DNA is TGTGCCAGCAGCTTAGATCAGTGGGGACAAGAGGGCTACGAGCAGTACCTC. Its protein product is CASSLDQWGQEGYEQYL. This rearrangement joins TRBV7-9 to TRBJ2-7, with a possible D match to TRBD1 (6 bases). The germline V gene encodes CDR1 SEHNR and CDR2 FQNEAQ (reference sequence). This CDR3 contains 17 residues. Trimming took 1 base from V and 3 from J, leaving 19 bases between them.

About this clone itself: The same CDR3 also results from other DNA sequences found in this sample. J is TRBJ2-7 and V is TRBV28, with 8 positions matching TRBD1. Germline-derived CDR1 and CDR2 are MDHEN and SYDVKM. The CDR3 length is 14 residues. After removal of 0 bases from V and 3 bases from J, the junction contained 1 base not matched to a gene. CDR3 protein: CASSLWGTGYEQYF. For the CDR3, the DNA is TGTGCCAGCAGTTTATGGGGGACAGGCTACGAGCAGTACTTC.

The chain carries TRBV4-1 and TRBJ1-3; no firm D call. V lost 8 bases and J lost 0, with 11 bases in between. The CDR3 totals 14 residues. Germline V lookup: CDR1 MGHRA, CDR2 YSYEKL. The CDR3 DNA is TGCGCCAGCTCCCAACCGATCTCTGGAAACACCATATATTTT. Translated, it gives CASSQPISGNTIYF.

The gene calls are TRBV7-2 and TRBJ1-2, with D maybe TRBD1 (5 bases). CDR3 size: 16 residues. Looked up from germline, CDR1 is SGHTA and CDR2 is FQGNSA. Trimming removed 2 bases from V and 0 bases from J, with 13 bases in between. The CDR3 DNA reads TGTGCCAGCAGCTTAATTTCGACGGGGCCTAACTATGGCTACACCTTC. As protein: CASSLISTGPNYGYTF.

The chain carries TRBV7-9 and TRBJ1-1; the D is unclear. From germline, CDR1 is SEHNR and CDR2 FQNEAQ (reference sequence). The length of the CDR3 is 12 residues. V lost 8 bases, J lost 7 bases, and 14 bases lay in between. The CDR3 nucleotides read TGTGCCAGCCTAATTTATTACGGTGAAGCTTTCTTT. Protein: CASLIYYGEAFF. Supplemented by reference TRBV7-9 and TRBJ1-1, the full variable domain reads DTGVSQNPRHKITKRGQNVTFRCDPISEHNRLYWYRQTLGQGPEFLTYFQNEAQLEKSRLLSDRFSAERPKGSFSTLEIQRTEQGDSAMYLCASLIYYGEAFFGQGTRLTVV.

The table lists this clone with a count of one. Different DNA sequences within this sample yield the same CDR3. The chain couples TRBV6-6 to TRBJ1-1; D call uncertain. CDR3 length equals 12 residues. Germline CDR1 reads MNHNY; CDR2 reads SVGAGI (reference sequence). V lost 6 bases and J lost 2, with 7 bases in between. The CDR3 here is CASSYPNTEAFF. The CDR3 nucleotides are TGTGCCAGCAGCTACCCCAACACTGAAGCTTTCTTT.

The genes are TRBV5-1 and TRBJ2-3; D possibly corresponds to TRBD2 (6 bases). The length of the CDR3 is 17 residues. CDR1 is SGHRS and CDR2 is YFSETQ in the germline V gene. V dropped 1 base and J dropped 4 bases, with 19 bases sitting between them. This chain's CDR3 is CASSLRRESSGADTQYF. CDR3 in DNA: TGCGCCAGCAGCTTGAGGCGGGAATCGTCTGGCGCAGATACGCAGTATTTT.

The gene calls are TRBV9 and TRBJ1-3; weak D call: TRBD1 (6 bases). There are 16 residues in the CDR3. Germline-derived CDR1 and CDR2 are SGDLS and YYNGEE. Trimming pared 0 bases from V and 2 bases from J, leaving 12 bases between. This CDR3 reads CASSVGGAVTGNTIYF. CDR3 in DNA: TGTGCCAGCAGCGTAGGGGGGGCTGTCACTGGAAACACCATATATTTT.

V is TRBV4-1 and J is TRBJ2-7; 8 bases match TRBD1. Germline CDR1 is MGHRA and CDR2 is YSYEKL. V lost 4 bases to trimming and J lost 4 bases; unmatched junction nucleotides: 9. The CDR3 spans 15 residues. The CDR3 reads CASSRLRQGSYEQYF. Written as DNA, the CDR3 is TGCGCCAGCAGCCGCCTACGACAGGGGAGTTACGAGCAGTACTTC.

The chain joins TRBV5-1 to TRBJ1-5; TRBD1 aligns across 7 bases. The J segment lost 3 bases and the V segment lost 0 bases, leaving 3 bases of the junction unmatched. Germline CDR1 SGHRS, CDR2 YFSETQ. This CDR3 has 15 amino acids. The CDR3: CASSLAGTDNQPQHF. CDR3 DNA sequence: TGCGCCAGCAGCTTGGCCGGGACAGACAATCAGCCCCAGCATTTT.